These 28 T cell receptor beta chains share one sample of origin, sequenced in a study of T-cell reconstitution after alpha-beta-depleted transplantation in children. General study points: T-cell counts and diversity at one year post-transplant came mainly from newly produced T cells.

Their recognized antigens are unknown. Preparing the TCRbeta library involved the use of unique molecular identifiers. MiXCR, run by TCRdb on the PCR reads, gives a single entry per CDR3 protein. The table records about 300,000 distinct CDR3 sequences, 7.5% to 9% of them present only once. The sample in question was peripheral blood, obtained 360 days after TCRalphabeta/CD19-depleted stem cell transplant. These receptors came from a female patient aged 2-15 years who had a stem cell transplant for Fanconi anemia, so the T cells may come from the graft donor.

This clonotype was counted many times. V usage is TRBV12-3 or TRBV12-4 and J usage is TRBJ1-1; 10 bases align to TRBD1. There are 15 residues in the CDR3. After removal of 8 bases from V and 0 bases from J, the junction contained 6 bases not matched to a gene. The CDR3 spells CASAGTGDVNTEAFF. CDR3 DNA sequence: TGTGCCAGCGCCGGGACAGGGGACGTGAACACTGAAGCTTTCTTT.

There are many counts of this clonotype. This chain connects TRBV2 to TRBJ2-2; a weak D match, TRBD1 (5 bases). CDR3 length equals 13 residues. CDR1 is SNHLY and CDR2 is FYNNEI in the germline V gene. The germline V and J ends were trimmed by 2 bases and 6 bases, with 7 bases remaining between them. The CDR3 sequence: CASSEQGPGELFF. CDR3 DNA: TGTGCCAGCAGTGAACAGGGTCCCGGGGAGCTGTTTTTT.

This chain uses TRBV4-2 with TRBJ1-2; D gene uncertain. The CDR3 is made up of 15 amino acids. The ends were cut back, 0 bases at V and 1 base at J, with 9 bases in the middle. Germline values: CDR1 LGHNA, CDR2 YNFKEQ. The CDR3 DNA follows: TGTGCCAGCAGCCAAGAAACAGTTCGTAACTATGGCTACACCTTC. Translated: CASSQETVRNYGYTF.

This clonotype appeared many times. The chain combines TRBV29-1 with TRBJ2-3; 12 nucleotides line up with TRBD2. This CDR3 spans 16 amino acids. Germline values: CDR1 SQVTM, CDR2 ANQGSEA. V was clipped by 1 base and J by 4 bases; unmatched bases: 6. CDR3 coding DNA: TGCAGCGTTGAAGTCCTTGGACTAGCGGGGTCAGATACGCAGTATTTT. Translating it yields CSVEVLGLAGSDTQYF.

This clonotype has a count of ten or more. V gene TRBV20-1 combines with J gene TRBJ1-5; D ambiguous. Germline CDR1 DFQATT, CDR2 SNEGSKA (reference sequence). The CDR3 has 11 residues. Trimming took off 1 base at V and 6 bases at J, with 4 bases between the two ends. In nucleotides, the CDR3 is TGCAGTGCTAGAGTAGGTCAGCCCCAGCATTTT. This encodes CSARVGQPQHF.

Ten or more counts support this clonotype. The chain employs TRBV20-1 and TRBJ2-3, with D unresolved. CDR1 DFQATT and CDR2 SNEGSKA come from the germline V gene (reference sequence). The CDR3 spans 15 residues. V was cut by 6 bases and J by 2 bases, with 18 bases left in between. This chain's CDR3 is CSAVPSPRLTDTQYF. DNA for the CDR3: TGCAGTGCCGTCCCGAGCCCGAGACTCACAGATACGCAGTATTTT.

The chain links TRBV4-2 to TRBJ1-2; D is possibly TRBD1 (6 bases). V lost 1 base and J 2 bases, leaving 8 bases between the germline ends. The CDR3 is made up of 14 amino acids. In germline, CDR1 is LGHNA, CDR2 YNFKEQ. The CDR3 is CASSQGTGNYGYTF. DNA for the CDR3: TGTGCCAGCAGCCAAGGCACAGGGAACTATGGCTACACCTTC.

This clonotype was counted many times. Written as DNA, the CDR3 is TGTGCCAGCAGTGACTGGAGTGAGCAGTTCTTC. It yields the protein CASSDWSEQFF. The chain combines TRBV6-1 with TRBJ2-1; D not resolved. Germline V gives CDR1 MNHNS, CDR2 SASEGT. The CDR3 has 11 amino acids. Trimming took off 3 bases at V and 9 bases at J, with 6 bases between the two ends.

In the case of this clonotype: A much larger clonotype is one base distant, so this may be a read error. As the CDR3 is not closed by the conserved phenylalanine or tryptophan, this likely results from a read error. The genes are TRBV5-6 and TRBJ2-5; D gene ambiguous. V lost 1 base, J lost 1 base, and 8 bases lay in between. This CDR3 spans 14 amino acids. In germline, CDR1 is SGHDT, CDR2 YYEEEE. Here the CDR3 reads CASSLTPTQETQYV. The DNA of the CDR3 is TGTGCCAGCAGCTTGACCCCGACCCAAGAGACCCAGTACGTC.

There are many counts of this clonotype. The rearrangement uses TRBV24-1 and TRBJ1-5; maybe TRBD1 (5 bases). Per germline, CDR1 KGHDR and CDR2 SFDVKD. This CDR3 has 16 residues. Trimming shortened V by 3 bases and J by 0 bases, and 11 bases separated the two germline ends. CDR3 bases: TGTGCCACCAGTGATCCGACAGACGTTAGCAATCAGCCCCAGCATTTT. Translating gives CATSDPTDVSNQPQHF.

In its sample, this clonotype was seen many times. DNA of the CDR3: TGTGCCAGCAGCGTAGGGTACAGGGGCGAGCAGTACTTC. Protein sequence: CASSVGYRGEQYF. The V gene is TRBV9, the J gene TRBJ2-7; 7 bases are shared with TRBD1. V trimming: 0 bases; J trimming: 6 bases; junction bases outside the gene matches: 3. The CDR3 is 13 residues long. Germline V CDR1 and CDR2: SGDLS, YYNGEE.

This clonotype was counted only a few times. The CDR3 loop is CASSMARQVNTEAFF. The CDR3 region has the DNA TGTGCCAGCAGTATGGCAAGACAGGTGAACACTGAAGCTTTCTTT. This chain links TRBV6-2 or TRBV6-3 with TRBJ1-1; tentative D call: TRBD1 (6 bases). The germline V gene encodes CDR1 MNHEY and CDR2 SVGEGT. V lost 5 bases and J lost 0, with 13 bases in between. The CDR3 is 15 amino acids.

The chain uses TRBV14 and TRBJ2-7; D tentatively fits TRBD1 or TRBD2 (5 bases each). The V end lost 1 base, the J end lost 7 bases, and 14 bases lay between the germline ends. The CDR3 is 14 residues long. Germline CDR1 and CDR2: SGHDN and FVKESK. The CDR3 loop reads CASSQGSRELEQYF. CDR3 DNA: TGTGCCAGCAGCCAAGGTTCCAGGGAGTTAGAGCAGTACTTC.

This clonotype was detected ten times or more. CDR3 loop: CASSGEGLTEAFF. CDR3 in DNA: TGTGCCAGCAGCGGCGAGGGGCTCACTGAAGCTTTCTTT. V gene TRBV9 combines with J gene TRBJ1-1; TRBD1 might be the D (5 bases). The length of the CDR3 is 13 residues. Germline-derived CDR1 and CDR2 are SGDLS and YYNGEE. Trimming removed 3 bases from V and 4 bases from J, with 10 bases in between.

This clonotype was detected many times. The chain links TRBV11-2 to TRBJ2-1, with D possibly called TRBD1 or TRBD2 (5 bases each). Germline lookup yields CDR1 SGHAT and CDR2 FQNNGV. Deletions cut 2 bases from V and 8 bases from J, with 13 bases between. The CDR3 runs to 14 residues. CDR3 amino acids: CASSLRVGAYEQFF. The DNA for the CDR3 is TGTGCCAGCAGCTTACGGGTCGGGGCTTATGAGCAGTTCTTC.

Remarks on this clonotype: A much larger clone lies one base from this, so it may be a read error. V is TRBV12-3 or TRBV12-4 and J is TRBJ2-3, with 9 positions matching TRBD2. The length of the CDR3 is 18 residues. The CDR3 is CACSFLRGGFRSTDTQYF. The CDR3 nucleotides read TGTGCCTGCAGTTTTTTGCGGGGGGGCTTTCGTAGCACAGATACGCAGTATTTT.

This sequence joins TRBV15 and TRBJ2-5; 7 positions match TRBD2. Unmatched junction bases numbered 12, after V lost 5 bases and J lost 3 bases. This CDR3 is built from 16 residues. Germline V gene data show CDR1 as LNHNV and CDR2 as YYDKDF (reference sequence). CDR3 amino acids: CATSLLFTLAEETQYF. CDR3 nucleotide sequence: TGTGCCACCAGCTTACTATTCACTCTAGCGGAAGAGACCCAGTACTTC.

The chain is built from TRBV20-1 and TRBJ2-1; the match to TRBD1 covers 7 bases. Germline CDR1 and CDR2: DFQATT and SNEGSKA (reference sequence). There are 12 residues in the CDR3. V was clipped by 6 bases and J by 6 bases; unmatched bases: 5. The CDR3 loop reads CSAMNRGNEQFF. The DNA of the CDR3 is TGCAGTGCCATGAACAGGGGCAATGAGCAGTTCTTC.

In its sample, this clonotype was seen many times. The J gene is TRBJ2-7, the V gene TRBV15; D is unresolved. Between the trimmed V and J ends, which lost 0 bases and 6 bases, there was a span of 9 bases. The CDR3 extends over 13 amino acids. CDR1 and CDR2 from the germline V gene are LNHNV and YYDKDF (reference sequence). CDR3 protein: CATSRDRTVEQYF. CDR3 in DNA: TGTGCCACCAGCAGAGATAGAACGGTCGAGCAGTACTTC. Variable domain in full (rest from reference TRBV15 and TRBJ2-7): DAMVIQNPRYQVTQFGKPVTLSCSQTLNHNVMYWYQQKSSQAPKLLFHYYDKDFNNEADTPDNFQSRRPNTSFCFLDIRSPGLGDTAMYLCATSRDRTVEQYFGPGTRLTVT.

This sequence joins TRBV6-1 and TRBJ2-7; D not resolved. Germline V gene lookup returns CDR1 MNHNS and CDR2 SASEGT. The V end lost 8 bases, the J end lost 0 bases, and 14 bases lay between the germline ends. The CDR3 is 14 residues long. The CDR3 DNA sequence: TGTGCCAGCCGCCGGACCGCAGACTCCTACGAGCAGTACTTC. Translating it yields CASRRTADSYEQYF.

This clonotype was recorded many times. For the CDR3, the DNA is TGTGCCAGCAGCCGCTATCCAGATACGCAGTATTTT. Translating it yields CASSRYPDTQYF. This sequence joins TRBV12-3 or TRBV12-4 and TRBJ2-3, with D unclear. Trimming cost V 6 bases and J 4 bases, with 8 bases left between them. This CDR3 is built from 12 residues.

There are many counts of this clonotype. The J gene is TRBJ2-3, the V gene TRBV29-1; 7 nucleotides line up with TRBD1. This CDR3 spans 12 amino acids. Germline CDR1 SQVTM, CDR2 ANQGSEA. V shed 7 bases and J 4 bases; nucleotides not matched to a gene: 5. This CDR3 reads CSDTTGADTQYF. The CDR3 DNA is TGCAGCGATACCACAGGGGCAGATACGCAGTATTTT.

This clonotype was recorded at least ten times. This chain connects TRBV18 to TRBJ2-1; perhaps D is TRBD1 or TRBD2 (6 bases each). The V gene's germline CDR1 is KGHSH and CDR2 LQKENI. V was clipped by 3 bases and J by 7 bases, with 22 bases between them. There are 17 residues in the CDR3. Written as DNA, the CDR3 is TGTGCCAGCTCACCGGAGAAGCTTAGGGGGGAGCGGAATGAGCAGTTCTTC. This translates into CASSPEKLRGERNEQFF.

This clonotype has at least ten counts. J is TRBJ2-7 and V is TRBV28, with 9 positions matching TRBD1. V gave up 5 bases and J gave up 2 bases; unmatched junction bases: 13. The CDR3 loop spans 17 amino acids. Germline V gives CDR1 MDHEN, CDR2 SYDVKM. The chain's CDR3 is CASSPPFPGQGTYEQYF. Written as DNA, the CDR3 is TGTGCCAGCAGTCCCCCCTTCCCGGGACAGGGAACCTACGAGCAGTACTTC.

This clonotype was counted ten times or more. This chain links TRBV7-8 with TRBJ1-4, with unresolved D. Per germline, CDR1 SGHVS and CDR2 FQNEAQ. The CDR3 runs to 12 residues. The ends were cut back, 5 bases at V and 8 bases at J, with 9 bases in the middle. CDR3 nucleotides: TGTGCCAGCAGCCTATTGGAGGAAAAACTGTTTTTT. Residues: CASSLLEEKLFF.

CDR3 DNA: TGCAGTGCTAAACAGGGGGTAACCTACGAGCAGTACGTC. It translates to CSAKQGVTYEQYV. This rearrangement joins TRBV20-1 to TRBJ2-7, with 8 bases identical to TRBD1. V trimming: 4 bases; J trimming: 2 bases; junction bases outside the gene matches: 4. The CDR3 spans 13 residues. CDR1 and CDR2 from the germline V gene are DFQATT and SNEGSKA (reference sequence).

This clonotype was seen many times. The rearrangement links TRBV5-1 to TRBJ2-3, with TRBD1 identical over 10 bases. The CDR3 has 15 residues. CDR1 and CDR2 (germline): SGHRS, YFSETQ. V lost 4 bases, J lost 1 base, and 3 bases stayed unmatched. The DNA for the CDR3 is TGCGCCAGCAGCGAGGGGACAGGGGGCACAGATACGCAGTATTTT. As protein: CASSEGTGGTDTQYF.

This clonotype was found many times. The rearrangement uses TRBV5-1 and TRBJ2-7; 11 bases fit TRBD2. CDR3 length equals 15 residues. V was pared by 5 bases and J by 0 bases, with 4 bases of the junction left unmatched. The germline V gene encodes CDR1 SGHRS and CDR2 YFSETQ. CDR3 region: CASRRTSGYSYEQYF. The CDR3, as DNA: TGCGCCAGCAGACGGACTAGCGGGTACTCCTACGAGCAGTACTTC.